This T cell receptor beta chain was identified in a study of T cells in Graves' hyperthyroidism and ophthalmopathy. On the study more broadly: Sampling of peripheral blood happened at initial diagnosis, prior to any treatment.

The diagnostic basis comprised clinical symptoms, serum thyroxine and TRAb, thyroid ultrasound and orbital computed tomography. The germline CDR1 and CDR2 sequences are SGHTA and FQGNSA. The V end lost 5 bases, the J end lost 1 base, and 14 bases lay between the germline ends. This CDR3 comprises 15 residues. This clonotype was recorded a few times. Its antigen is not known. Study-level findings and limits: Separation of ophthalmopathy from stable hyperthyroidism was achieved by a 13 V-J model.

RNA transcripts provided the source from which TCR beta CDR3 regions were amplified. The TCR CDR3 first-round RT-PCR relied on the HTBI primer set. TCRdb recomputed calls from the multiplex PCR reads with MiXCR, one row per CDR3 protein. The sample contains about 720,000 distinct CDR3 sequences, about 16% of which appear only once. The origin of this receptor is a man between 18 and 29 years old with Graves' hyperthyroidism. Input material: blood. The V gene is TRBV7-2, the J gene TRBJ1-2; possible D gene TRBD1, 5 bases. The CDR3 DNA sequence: TGTGCCAGCAGCCCTATAAGACAGAATAACTATGGCTACACCTTC. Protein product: CASSPIRQNNYGYTF. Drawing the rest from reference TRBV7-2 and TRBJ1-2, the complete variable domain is GAGVSQSPSNKVTEKGKDVELRCDPISGHTALYWYRQSLGQGLEFLIYFQGNSAPDKSGLPSDRFSAERTGGSVSTLTIQRTQQEDSAVYLCASSPIRQNNYGYTFGSGTRLTVV.